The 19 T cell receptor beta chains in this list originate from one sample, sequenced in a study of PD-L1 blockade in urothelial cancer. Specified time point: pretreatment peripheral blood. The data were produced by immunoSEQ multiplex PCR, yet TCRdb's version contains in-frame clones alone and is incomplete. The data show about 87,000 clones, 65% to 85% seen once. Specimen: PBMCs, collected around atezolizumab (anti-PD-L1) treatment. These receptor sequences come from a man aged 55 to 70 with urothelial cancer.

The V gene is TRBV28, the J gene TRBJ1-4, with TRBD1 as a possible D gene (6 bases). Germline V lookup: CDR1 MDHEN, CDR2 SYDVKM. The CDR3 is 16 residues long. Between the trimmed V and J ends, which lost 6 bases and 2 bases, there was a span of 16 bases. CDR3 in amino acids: CASSRDTVGTNEKLFF. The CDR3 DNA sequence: TGTGCCAGCAGCAGGGACACCGTCGGGACTAATGAAAAACTGTTTTTT.

The CDR3, as DNA: TGTGCCAGCAGTGCCACATCAGTAGCGACATACCAAGAGACCCAGTACTTC. Translating gives CASSATSVATYQETQYF. J is TRBJ2-5 and V is TRBV25-1; D is perhaps TRBD2 (5 bases). V was clipped by 4 bases and J by 0 bases, with 18 bases between them. Germline CDR1 and CDR2: MGHDK and SYGVNS. This CDR3 has 17 residues.

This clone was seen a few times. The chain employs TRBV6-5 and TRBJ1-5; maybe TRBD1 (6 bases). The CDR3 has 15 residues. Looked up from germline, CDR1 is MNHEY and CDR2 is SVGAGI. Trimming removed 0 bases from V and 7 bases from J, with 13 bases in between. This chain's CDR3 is CASSYSSGAGQPQHF. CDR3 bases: TGTGCCAGCAGTTACTCTTCAGGGGCCGGACAGCCCCAGCATTTT.

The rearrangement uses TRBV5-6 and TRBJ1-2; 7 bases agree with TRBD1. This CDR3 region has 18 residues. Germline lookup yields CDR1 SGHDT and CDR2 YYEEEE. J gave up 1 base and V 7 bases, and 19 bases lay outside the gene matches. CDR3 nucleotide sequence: TGTGCCAGCTCCATTGGGCTAAGGGACAGCCCTATTAACTATGGCTACACCTTC. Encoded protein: CASSIGLRDSPINYGYTF.

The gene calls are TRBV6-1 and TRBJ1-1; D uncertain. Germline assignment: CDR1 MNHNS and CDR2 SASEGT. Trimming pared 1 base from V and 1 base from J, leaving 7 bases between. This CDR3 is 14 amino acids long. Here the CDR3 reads CASSEGWANTEAFF. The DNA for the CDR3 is TGTGCCAGCAGTGAAGGATGGGCGAACACTGAAGCTTTCTTT.

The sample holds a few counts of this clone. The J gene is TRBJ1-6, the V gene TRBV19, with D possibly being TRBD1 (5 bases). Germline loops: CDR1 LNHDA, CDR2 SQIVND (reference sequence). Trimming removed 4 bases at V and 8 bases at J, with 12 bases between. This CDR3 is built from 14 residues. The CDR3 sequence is CASSTSVGDSPLHF. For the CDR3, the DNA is TGTGCCAGTAGTACGTCAGTAGGGGATTCACCCCTCCACTTT.

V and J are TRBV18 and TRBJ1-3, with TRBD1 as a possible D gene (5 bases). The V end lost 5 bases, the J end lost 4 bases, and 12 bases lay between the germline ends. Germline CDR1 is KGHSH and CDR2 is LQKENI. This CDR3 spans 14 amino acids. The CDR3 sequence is CASSTGISGNTIYF. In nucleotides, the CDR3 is TGTGCCAGCTCAACAGGTATTTCCGGAAACACCATATATTTT.

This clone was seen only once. CDR3 nucleotides: TGTGCCTGGAGTGTTCAGGGGGCCTATGGCTACACCTTC. It translates to CAWSVQGAYGYTF. The V gene is TRBV30, the J gene TRBJ1-2, with TRBD1 identical over 8 bases. J lost 4 bases, V lost 0 bases, and 1 base had no gene match. CDR3 length equals 13 residues. From germline, CDR1 is GTSNPN and CDR2 SVGIG (reference sequence). The full variable domain, its missing parts supplied by reference TRBV30 and TRBJ1-2, is SQTIHQWPATLVQPVGSPLSLECTVEGTSNPNLYWYRQAAGRGLQLLFYSVGIGQISSEVPQNLSASRPQDRQFILSSKKLLLSDSGFYLCAWSVQGAYGYTFGSGTRLTVV.

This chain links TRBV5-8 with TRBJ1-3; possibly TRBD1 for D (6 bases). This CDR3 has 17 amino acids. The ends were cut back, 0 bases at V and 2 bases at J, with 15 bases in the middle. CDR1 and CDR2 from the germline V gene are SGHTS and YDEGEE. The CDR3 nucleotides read TGTGCCAGCAGCTTGGGGGGGCCTGGCAGGACTGGAAACACCATATATTTT. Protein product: CASSLGGPGRTGNTIYF. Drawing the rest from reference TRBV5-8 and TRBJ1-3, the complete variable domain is EAGVTQSPTHLIKTRGQQATLRCSPISGHTSVYWYQQALGLGLQFLLWYDEGEERNRGNFPPRFSGRQFPNYSSELNVNALELEDSALYLCASSLGGPGRTGNTIYFGEGSWLTVV.

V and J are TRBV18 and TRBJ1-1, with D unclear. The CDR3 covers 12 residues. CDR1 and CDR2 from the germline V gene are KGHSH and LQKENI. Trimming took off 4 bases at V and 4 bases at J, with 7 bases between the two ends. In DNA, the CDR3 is TGTGCCAGCTCACAATCCCTCACTGAAGCTTTCTTT. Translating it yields CASSQSLTEAFF.

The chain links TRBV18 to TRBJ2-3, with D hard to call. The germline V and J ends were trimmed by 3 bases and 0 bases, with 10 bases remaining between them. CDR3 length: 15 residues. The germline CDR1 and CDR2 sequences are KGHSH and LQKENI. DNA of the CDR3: TGTGCCAGCTCACCGTCAACAGCAAGCACAGATACGCAGTATTTT. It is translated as CASSPSTASTDTQYF. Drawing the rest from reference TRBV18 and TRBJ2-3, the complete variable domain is NAGVMQNPRHLVRRRGQEARLRCSPMKGHSHVYWYRQLPEEGLKFMVYLQKENIIDESGMPKERFSAEFPKEGPSILRIQQVVRGDSAAYFCASSPSTASTDTQYFGPGTRLTVL.

The chain's CDR3 is CASSLVRGSGANVLTF. CDR3 sequence (DNA): TGTGCCAGCAGCTTGGTCAGGGGCTCTGGGGCCAACGTCCTGACTTTC. This sequence joins TRBV7-2 and TRBJ2-6; perhaps TRBD1 as D (6 bases). The germline CDR1 and CDR2 sequences are SGHTA and FQGNSA. There are 16 residues in the CDR3. Trimming cost V 3 bases and J 0 bases, with 9 bases left between them.

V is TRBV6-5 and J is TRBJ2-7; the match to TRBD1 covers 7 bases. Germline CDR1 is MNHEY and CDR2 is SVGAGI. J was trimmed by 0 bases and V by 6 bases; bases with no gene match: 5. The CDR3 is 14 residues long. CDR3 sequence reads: CASRTGASSYEQYF. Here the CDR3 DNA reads TGTGCCAGCAGAACAGGGGCATCCTCCTACGAGCAGTACTTC.

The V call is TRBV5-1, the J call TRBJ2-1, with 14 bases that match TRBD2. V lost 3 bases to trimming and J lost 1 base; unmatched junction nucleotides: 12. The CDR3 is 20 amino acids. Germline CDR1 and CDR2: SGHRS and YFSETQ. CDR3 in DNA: TGCGCCAGCAGCTCGCGCGGGACTAGCGGGAGCAGAGGTTCCTACAATGAGCAGTTCTTC. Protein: CASSSRGTSGSRGSYNEQFF.

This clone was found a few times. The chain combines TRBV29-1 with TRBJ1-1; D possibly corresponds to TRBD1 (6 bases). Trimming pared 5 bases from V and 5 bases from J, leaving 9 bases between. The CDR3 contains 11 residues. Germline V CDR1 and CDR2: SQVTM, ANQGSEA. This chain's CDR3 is CSVPGETEAFF. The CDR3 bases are TGCAGCGTTCCAGGGGAAACTGAAGCTTTCTTT. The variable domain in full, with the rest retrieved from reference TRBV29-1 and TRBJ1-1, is SAVISQKPSRDICQRGTSLTIQCQVDSQVTMMFWYRQQPGQSLTLIATANQGSEATYESGFVIDKFPISRPNLTFSTLTVSNMSPEDSSIYLCSVPGETEAFFGQGTRLTVV.

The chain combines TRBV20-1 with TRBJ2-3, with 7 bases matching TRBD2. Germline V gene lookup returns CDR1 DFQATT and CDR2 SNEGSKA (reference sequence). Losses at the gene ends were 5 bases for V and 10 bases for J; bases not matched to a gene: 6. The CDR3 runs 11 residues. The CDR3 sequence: CSAWTSGAQYF. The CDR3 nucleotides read TGCAGTGCTTGGACCAGCGGGGCGCAGTATTTT.

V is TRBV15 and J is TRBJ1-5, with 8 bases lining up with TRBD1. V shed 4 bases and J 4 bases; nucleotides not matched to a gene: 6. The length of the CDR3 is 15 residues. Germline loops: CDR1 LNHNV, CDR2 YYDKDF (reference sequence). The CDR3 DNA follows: TGTGCCACCAGCACCGGACAGGGTGCGAATCAGCCCCAGCATTTT. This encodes CATSTGQGANQPQHF.

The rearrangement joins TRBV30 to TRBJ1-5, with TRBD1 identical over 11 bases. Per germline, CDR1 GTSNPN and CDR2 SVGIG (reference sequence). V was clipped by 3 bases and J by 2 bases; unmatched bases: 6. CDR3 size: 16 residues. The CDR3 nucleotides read TGTGCCTGGAGCCGGACAGGGGGCGGCGGCAATCAGCCCCAGCATTTT. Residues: CAWSRTGGGGNQPQHF.

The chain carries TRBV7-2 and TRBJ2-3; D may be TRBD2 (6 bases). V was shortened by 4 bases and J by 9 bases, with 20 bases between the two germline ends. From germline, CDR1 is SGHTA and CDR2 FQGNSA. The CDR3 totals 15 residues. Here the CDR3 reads CASSSSGTGSWTQYF. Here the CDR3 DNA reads TGTGCCAGCAGCTCCTCCGGGACTGGGTCGTGGACGCAGTATTTT. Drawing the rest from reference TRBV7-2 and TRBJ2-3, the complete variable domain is GAGVSQSPSNKVTEKGKDVELRCDPISGHTALYWYRQSLGQGLEFLIYFQGNSAPDKSGLPSDRFSAERTGGSVSTLTIQRTQQEDSAVYLCASSSSGTGSWTQYFGPGTRLTVL.